The 27 T cell receptor beta chains listed next were all sequenced from one sample in a study of T cell repertoires in cytomegalovirus infection. TCRdb reprocessed the reads with MiXCR, giving one entry per CDR3 protein. This sample has around 530,000 distinct CDR3 sequences, with more than 20% found just once. Material: PBMCs. The receptors stem from a human donor in good health (CMV status not recorded). Some clones in this sample may be carry-over from other donors' samples.

This clonotype has at least ten counts. The rearrangement joins TRBV7-3 to TRBJ2-3; 12 bases are shared with TRBD1. Losses at the gene ends were 5 bases for V and 4 bases for J; bases not matched to a gene: 4. CDR3 length: 15 residues. Germline assignment: CDR1 SGHTA and CDR2 FQGTGA. The CDR3 DNA reads as TGTGCCAGCAGCCCGGGACAGGGGGCATCAGATACGCAGTATTTT. Translating gives CASSPGQGASDTQYF.

This clonotype was counted a few times. The genes are TRBV7-8 and TRBJ2-7; TRBD2 is a possible D gene (5 bases). The germline V gene encodes CDR1 SGHVS and CDR2 FQNEAQ. The germline V and J ends were trimmed by 7 bases and 2 bases, with 12 bases remaining between them. This CDR3 region has 13 residues. The CDR3 coding sequence is TGTGCCAGCACCACGCAGAGGGCCTACGAGCAGTACTTC. This encodes CASTTQRAYEQYF.

This clonotype was counted a single time. The V and J genes are TRBV5-4 and TRBJ2-1; 9 nucleotides line up with TRBD2. J was trimmed by 7 bases and V by 1 base; bases with no gene match: 15. This CDR3 contains 18 residues. The germline V gene has CDR1 SGHNT and CDR2 YYREEE (reference sequence). The CDR3, as DNA: TGTGCCAGCAGCTTGTTGGCGGGAGGGCCAGGGGGTGGGAATGAGCAGTTCTTC. Protein product: CASSLLAGGPGGGNEQFF.

The chain carries TRBV24-1 and TRBJ2-1, with 8 nucleotides matching TRBD2. The CDR3 is made up of 16 amino acids. The germline V gene encodes CDR1 KGHDR and CDR2 SFDVKD. The V segment lost 3 bases and the J segment 0 bases; nucleotides outside the gene matches: 3. CDR3 bases: TGTGCCACCAGTGATCGGGGGGGGAACTCCTACAATGAGCAGTTCTTC. Translation gives CATSDRGGNSYNEQFF.

This clonotype was counted at least ten times. The genes are TRBV4-1 and TRBJ1-2; 7 bases line up with TRBD1. V was clipped by 3 bases and J by 4 bases; unmatched bases: 8. This CDR3 contains 15 residues. CDR1 is MGHRA, CDR2 YSYEKL, per germline. The CDR3 nucleotides read TGCGCCAGCAGCCAGCACCAGGGGGAACTCTATGGCTACACCTTC. It encodes CASSQHQGELYGYTF.

In this sample, this clonotype turned up a few times. This chain joins TRBV4-1 and TRBJ2-7; 7 nucleotides align to TRBD1. The CDR3 is 13 residues long. From germline, CDR1 is MGHRA and CDR2 YSYEKL. J gave up 5 bases and V 1 base, and 2 bases lay outside the gene matches. CDR3 residues: CASSQAGQDEQYF. The DNA for the CDR3 is TGCGCCAGCAGCCAAGCCGGACAGGACGAGCAGTACTTC.

This clonotype has a single count. This sequence joins TRBV6-2 or TRBV6-3 and TRBJ2-7, with 14 positions matching TRBD2. CDR3 size: 15 residues. Germline trimming cut 6 bases from V and 6 bases from J; bases unmatched to any gene: 7. Germline-derived CDR1 and CDR2 are MNHEY and SVGEGT. This CDR3 is CASRPGTSGSLEQYV. DNA of the CDR3: TGTGCCAGCAGACCAGGGACTAGCGGGAGCCTCGAGCAGTACGTC.

This clonotype was picked up many times. V and J are TRBV7-2 and TRBJ2-3, with TRBD2 as a possible D gene (6 bases). Germline CDR1 SGHTA, CDR2 FQGNSA. This CDR3 comprises 16 residues. V lost 5 bases and J 0 bases, leaving 15 bases between the germline ends. The DNA for the CDR3 is TGTGCCAGCAGCGTGTCTAGCGACCCTAGCACAGATACGCAGTATTTT. Its translation: CASSVSSDPSTDTQYF. Using reference TRBV7-2 and TRBJ2-3 for the parts outside the CDR3, the full variable domain is GAGVSQSPSNKVTEKGKDVELRCDPISGHTALYWYRQSLGQGLEFLIYFQGNSAPDKSGLPSDRFSAERTGGSVSTLTIQRTQQEDSAVYLCASSVSSDPSTDTQYFGPGTRLTVL.

The chain couples TRBV20-1 to TRBJ2-3; TRBD1 matches 8 bases. The CDR3 spans 16 residues. V shed 4 bases and J 4 bases; nucleotides not matched to a gene: 13. From germline, CDR1 is DFQATT and CDR2 SNEGSKA (reference sequence). In DNA form, the CDR3 reads TGCAGTGCTAACGACTTCTTCAGGGGGCGAGCAGATACGCAGTATTTT. This gives the protein CSANDFFRGRADTQYF.

V is TRBV2 and J is TRBJ2-1, with 7 positions matching TRBD2. The CDR3 extends over 15 amino acids. The germline V gene encodes CDR1 SNHLY and CDR2 FYNNEI. The ends lost 6 bases at V and 6 bases at J; junction bases unmatched: 11. CDR3 sequence: CASRYTSDGFNEQFF. Written as DNA, the CDR3 is TGTGCCAGCAGATATACTAGCGACGGGTTCAATGAGCAGTTCTTC.

This sequence joins TRBV5-1 and TRBJ2-7; TRBD1 agrees at 9 bases. Trimming cost V 0 bases and J 6 bases; bases outside gene matches: 7. The CDR3 has 15 residues. CDR1 is SGHRS, CDR2 YFSETQ, per germline. CDR3 sequence: CASSLVGQGRGEQYF. CDR3 bases: TGCGCCAGCAGCTTGGTGGGACAGGGAAGAGGCGAGCAGTACTTC.

This clonotype was recorded many times. The J gene is TRBJ2-1, the V gene TRBV7-2; tentatively, D is TRBD1 or TRBD2 (5 bases each). The CDR3 length is 15 residues. Trimming took 1 base from V and 2 from J, leaving 9 bases between them. CDR1 and CDR2 from the germline V gene are SGHTA and FQGNSA. The CDR3 DNA is TGTGCCAGCAGCTTAGGATCGGGGCCCTACAATGAGCAGTTCTTC. This translates into CASSLGSGPYNEQFF. Based on the CDR3 plus reference TRBV7-2 and TRBJ2-1, the full variable domain is GAGVSQSPSNKVTEKGKDVELRCDPISGHTALYWYRQSLGQGLEFLIYFQGNSAPDKSGLPSDRFSAERTGGSVSTLTIQRTQQEDSAVYLCASSLGSGPYNEQFFGPGTRLTVL.

At least ten counts were recorded for this clonotype. V gene TRBV7-2 combines with J gene TRBJ2-3; D tentatively reads TRBD1 or TRBD2 (6 bases each). The CDR3 is made up of 14 amino acids. The V end lost 5 bases, the J end lost 6 bases, and 15 bases lay between the germline ends. CDR1 and CDR2 (germline): SGHTA, FQGNSA. This CDR3 is CASSRDRGVDTQYF. The CDR3 DNA reads TGTGCCAGCAGCCGAGATAGGGGGGTGGATACGCAGTATTTT.

About this clonotype itself: Given a much more abundant clone one base away, this may be a read error. This rearrangement joins TRBV9 to TRBJ2-7, with 8 bases matching TRBD1. The CDR3 extends over 15 amino acids. Germline values: CDR1 SGDLS, CDR2 YYNGEE. V dropped 6 bases and J dropped 2; count of bases not matched to a gene: 10. The CDR3 spells CASNVAGTGPYEQYF. As DNA, the CDR3 is TGTGCCAGCAACGTCGCCGGGACAGGCCCCTACGAGCAGTACTTC.

The chain couples TRBV18 to TRBJ1-5; 11 bases line up with TRBD1. V gave up 5 bases and J gave up 9 bases; unmatched junction bases: 3. The CDR3 extends over 13 amino acids. The germline V gene has CDR1 KGHSH and CDR2 LQKENI. The CDR3 sequence: CASSGQGALPQHF. The CDR3 DNA is TGTGCCAGCTCAGGACAGGGGGCTTTGCCCCAGCATTTT. Full variable domain (missing parts from reference TRBV18 and TRBJ1-5): NAGVMQNPRHLVRRRGQEARLRCSPMKGHSHVYWYRQLPEEGLKFMVYLQKENIIDESGMPKERFSAEFPKEGPSILRIQQVVRGDSAAYFCASSGQGALPQHFGDGTRLSIL.

This clonotype was observed many times. The V gene is TRBV7-9, the J gene TRBJ2-1; D may be TRBD2 (6 bases). This CDR3 comprises 17 residues. Germline loops: CDR1 SEHNR, CDR2 FQNEAQ (reference sequence). V dropped 2 bases and J dropped 1 base, with 15 bases sitting between them. CDR3 nucleotides: TGTGCCAGCAGCTTAAATCCCACTAGCCTTTCCTACAATGAGCAGTTCTTC. Translated: CASSLNPTSLSYNEQFF.

The chain couples TRBV20-1 to TRBJ1-2; perhaps TRBD1 as D (6 bases). The CDR3 sequence is 13 residues long. V shed 5 bases and J shed 3 bases, with 13 bases lying between them. CDR1 and CDR2 (germline): DFQATT, SNEGSKA (reference sequence). The CDR3 nucleotides read TGCAGTGCTGGGCCCAGGGGCGACTATGGCTACACCTTC. Amino acid sequence: CSAGPRGDYGYTF.

In this sample, this clonotype turned up a few times. The rearrangement links TRBV6-6 to TRBJ2-1; D is uncertain. The germline V and J ends were trimmed by 7 bases and 5 bases, with 12 bases remaining between them. The CDR3 covers 13 residues. Germline CDR1 is MNHNY and CDR2 is SVGAGI (reference sequence). The CDR3 sequence: CASTRAENNEQFF. CDR3 DNA sequence: TGTGCCAGCACCCGCGCGGAAAACAATGAGCAGTTCTTC.

CDR3 DNA: TGTGCCAGCTCACGTAGCGGGGCCTACAATGAGCAGTTCTTC. Translation gives CASSRSGAYNEQFF. The chain combines TRBV18 with TRBJ2-1, with TRBD2 matching 8 bases. The V gene end was trimmed by 4 bases and the J gene end by 2 bases; junction bases not matched to a gene: 1. Germline V gene lookup returns CDR1 KGHSH and CDR2 LQKENI. This CDR3 comprises 14 residues.

This clonotype was counted only a few times. Here the CDR3 reads CASTYGGSQETQYF. CDR3 coding DNA: TGTGCCAGCACCTATGGGGGGAGCCAAGAGACCCAGTACTTC. The V call is TRBV25-1, the J call TRBJ2-5; TRBD2 might be the D (6 bases). Germline V gives CDR1 MGHDK, CDR2 SYGVNS. The length of the CDR3 is 14 residues. The ends were cut back, 7 bases at V and 1 base at J, with 13 bases in the middle.

The rearrangement joins TRBV5-1 to TRBJ2-5; 8 bases are shared with TRBD2. CDR3 size: 15 residues. The V and J ends lost 4 bases and 5 bases, in that order; junction bases with no gene match: 10. Germline V gives CDR1 SGHRS, CDR2 YFSETQ. CDR3 region: CASSGTSGPRETQYF. CDR3 nucleotide sequence: TGCGCCAGCAGCGGTACTAGCGGCCCACGGGAGACCCAGTACTTC.

The chain employs TRBV6-2 or TRBV6-3 and TRBJ1-2; no definite D call. This CDR3 is built from 16 residues. CDR1 and CDR2 (germline): MNHEY, SVGEGT. V lost 1 base and J 4 bases, leaving 16 bases between the germline ends. DNA for the CDR3: TGTGCCAGCAGTTACTTGAGCGCCGGGAGGGCCTATGGCTACACCTTC. Amino acid sequence: CASSYLSAGRAYGYTF.

The genes are TRBV10-3 and TRBJ1-2; the D is unclear. Between the trimmed V and J ends, which lost 3 bases and 3 bases, there was a span of 8 bases. From germline, CDR1 is ENHRY and CDR2 SYGVKD. The CDR3 spans 13 residues. CDR3 nucleotide sequence: TGTGCCATCAGTGATGCCCAAGACTATGGCTACACCTTC. Its protein product is CAISDAQDYGYTF.

This clonotype appeared a few times. The chain couples TRBV29-1 to TRBJ2-6; D assignment may be TRBD1 or TRBD2 (5 bases each). Germline CDR1 reads SQVTM; CDR2 reads ANQGSEA. The V end was cut by 3 bases, the J end by 2 bases, with 17 bases between. The CDR3 length is 17 residues. The chain's CDR3 is CSVEGVAGPTGANVLTF. The CDR3 nucleotides read TGCAGCGTTGAGGGGGTGGCAGGGCCGACTGGGGCCAACGTCCTGACTTTC.

The chain recombines TRBV7-3 with TRBJ2-3, with D perhaps TRBD1 (5 bases). The CDR3 length is 14 residues. Germline V gene data show CDR1 as SGHTA and CDR2 as FQGTGA. Trimming took off 3 bases at V and 6 bases at J, with 13 bases between the two ends. The CDR3 bases are TGTGCCAGCAGCTTTTCCAGGGCCGAGGATACGCAGTATTTT. Translation: CASSFSRAEDTQYF.

This clonotype was picked up a small number of times. This sequence joins TRBV11-3 and TRBJ2-5, with 11 bases fitting TRBD2. The V and J ends lost 0 bases and 2 bases, in that order; junction bases with no gene match: 5. CDR3 length: 17 amino acids. Germline V gene sequence: CDR1 SGHNT, CDR2 YENEEA. DNA of the CDR3: TGTGCCAGCAGCTTAGATGTAAGACTAGCGGGGCAAGAGACCCAGTACTTC. Translating it yields CASSLDVRLAGQETQYF.

The chain employs TRBV7-2 and TRBJ1-1; 7 nucleotides agree with TRBD1. The CDR3 is made up of 16 amino acids. Per germline, CDR1 SGHTA and CDR2 FQGNSA. The ends lost 5 bases at V and 0 bases at J; junction bases unmatched: 9. In DNA, the CDR3 is TGTGCCAGCAGCCAGGGGGGGAGGGGGATGAACACTGAAGCTTTCTTT. Protein product: CASSQGGRGMNTEAFF.